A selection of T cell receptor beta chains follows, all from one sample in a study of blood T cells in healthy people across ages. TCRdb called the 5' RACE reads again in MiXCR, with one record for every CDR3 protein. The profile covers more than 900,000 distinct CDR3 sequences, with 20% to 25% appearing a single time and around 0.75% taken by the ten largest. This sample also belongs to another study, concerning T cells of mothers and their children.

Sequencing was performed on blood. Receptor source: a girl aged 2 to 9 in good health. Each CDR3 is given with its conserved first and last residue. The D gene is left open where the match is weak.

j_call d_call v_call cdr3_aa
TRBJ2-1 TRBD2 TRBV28 CTSSSAPLGDLLAGAHNEQFF
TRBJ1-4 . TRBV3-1 CASSHYAGTGDEKLFF
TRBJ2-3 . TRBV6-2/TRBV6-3 CASSYGQPTDTQYF
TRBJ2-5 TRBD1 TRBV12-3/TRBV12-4 CASSFSGQGSGEQYF
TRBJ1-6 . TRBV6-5 CASSKAVNNSPLHF
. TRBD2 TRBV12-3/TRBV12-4 CASSPGTSGPMIDEQFF
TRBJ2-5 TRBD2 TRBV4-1 CASRGWGGHQETQYF
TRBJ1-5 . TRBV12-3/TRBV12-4 CASSLRGPGGQPQHF
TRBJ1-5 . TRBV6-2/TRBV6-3 CATNMRGYQPQHF
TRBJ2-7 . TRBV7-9 CTSSYDRSEQYF
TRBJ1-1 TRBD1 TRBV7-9 CASRLTGVGTEAFF
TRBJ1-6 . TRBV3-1 CASSQDNSPLHF
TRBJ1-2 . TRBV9 CASSKTGLTYGYTF
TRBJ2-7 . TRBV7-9 CASSYTGSHQSYEQYF
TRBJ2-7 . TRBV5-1 CASSLEFQGGEQYF
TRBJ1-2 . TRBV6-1 CASPANDRLYGYTF
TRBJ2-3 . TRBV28 CASRRTDTQYF
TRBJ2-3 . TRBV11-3 CASSSWRDTQYF
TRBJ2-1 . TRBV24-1 CATSDLVGDLGLAEQFF
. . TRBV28 CASSLGPGQLPYEQYF
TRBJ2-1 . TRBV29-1 CSVGPGDSYNEQFF
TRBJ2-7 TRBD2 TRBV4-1 CASSHPTSGSSYEQYF
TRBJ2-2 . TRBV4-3 CASSQDIGSAGNTGELFF
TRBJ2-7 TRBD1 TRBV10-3 CAIGGQGYDEQYF
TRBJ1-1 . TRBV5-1 CASNEGQMNTEAFF
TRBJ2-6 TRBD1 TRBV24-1 CATSGADRADVSGTNVLTF